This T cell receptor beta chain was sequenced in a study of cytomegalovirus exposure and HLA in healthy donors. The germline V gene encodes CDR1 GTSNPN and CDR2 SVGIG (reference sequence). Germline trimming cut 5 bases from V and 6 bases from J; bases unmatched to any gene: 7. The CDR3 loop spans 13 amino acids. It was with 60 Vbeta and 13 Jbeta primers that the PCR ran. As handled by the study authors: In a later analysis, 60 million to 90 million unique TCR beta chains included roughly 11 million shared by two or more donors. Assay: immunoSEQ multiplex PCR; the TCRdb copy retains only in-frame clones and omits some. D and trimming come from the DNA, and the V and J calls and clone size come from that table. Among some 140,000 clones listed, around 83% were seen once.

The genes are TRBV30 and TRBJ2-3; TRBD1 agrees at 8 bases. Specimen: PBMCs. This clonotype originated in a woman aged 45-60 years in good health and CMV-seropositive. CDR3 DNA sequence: TGTGCCTGGTCCAGGGGGACAGGCGATACGCAGTATTTT. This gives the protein CAWSRGTGDTQYF.